This TCR beta chain derives from a study of T cells in localized non-small cell lung cancer (dated by TCRdb to the early 2020s). Notes on the research overall: T cell repertoires of about 230 early-stage NSCLC patients were analyzed, with tumors being compared against uninvolved tumor-adjacent lungs. All 240 or so NSCLC patients in the cohort were treatment-naive and had localized lung tumors that were resected. NSCLC patients had a mean age of approximately 72 years, and 120 to 150 were male and about 98 female.

In the germline V gene (reference sequence), CDR1 corresponds to LNHDA and CDR2 to SQIVND. V lost 2 bases and J lost 5 bases; the stretch between them is 18 bases long. The CDR3 has 16 amino acids, counting the end cysteine and phenylalanine. The only DNA kept is the CDR3, 48 bases in frame from the first base. The immunoSEQ Assay was used to sequence TCR beta CDR3 regions from DNA. The study's own analysis went as follows. To compute T cell density, TCR beta template counts were normalized to usable DNA, which was estimated by amplifying housekeeping genes. The preseqR package was used to estimate richness by extrapolating to 400,000 templates for PBMC samples and to 120,000 templates for tissue samples. Clonality was defined by subtracting Pielou's evenness from one. Differential abundance testing on productive amino-acid clonotypes, with a minimum total count of 5 and an alpha of 0.1, was used to identify tissue-enriched TCRs. The Jaccard Index and the Morisita Overlap Index were used to measure repertoire overlap between compartments. TCR beta CDR3s were clustered by GLIPH together with public tetramer-defined viral CDR3s, and at least three viral sequences plus V-gene enrichment were required for viral motifs. TCRdb obtained this table from immuneACCESS and retained in-frame rearrangements with V and J assigned. These tables miss some clones; where compared with another copy, unresolved V genes account for less than half of the shortfall, and the remainder is unexplained. V and J calls plus clone size are reproduced from that table; the DNA served to infer D and trimming. This sample holds about 24,000 clones; around nine tenths were observed only once. The ten largest clonotypes hold over 20% of the sample.

At diagnosis, peripheral blood, uninvolved tumor-adjacent lung and tumor were collected and stored as a combination of fresh-frozen and FFPE material. Blood samples were analyzed as peripheral blood mononuclear cells for TCR repertoire profiling. Summary of the overall study and its limitations: Higher T cell density in blood was associated with longer overall survival, whereas higher clonality in adjacent lung was associated with shorter survival. Uninvolved tumor-adjacent lung showed the highest T cell clonality, higher than tumor, which suggests more focused antigenic responses in the uninvolved tumor-adjacent lung. Because of the exploratory design, TCR variables were selected using unadjusted p-values without false-discovery rate correction. A median of 57 of the top 100 tumor clones turned up in the paired uninvolved adjacent lung, and some 28 of those clones also ranked among the top 100 of that same adjacent lung. Multi-region tumor sequencing was not performed, so intratumor heterogeneity could not be excluded.

Note on this clone: What antigen it recognizes has not been identified. Base qualities are not recorded, but no much larger clone differs from it by a single base.

The origin of this receptor is a man aged 35-75 years with stage I squamous cell lung carcinoma. Specimen: peripheral blood, collected before any cancer treatment. The chain is encoded by TRBV19 joined to TRBJ1-1; the best D guess is TRBD1, with 5 bases matching. The CDR3 loop reads CASSIPPVGRGTEAFF. The DNA sequence follows: TGTGCCAGTAGTATACCCCCGGTGGGACGGGGGACTGAAGCTTTCTTT.